This T cell receptor (beta chain) was identified during a study of identical twins. General study results and limits: Partly confounded zero-insertion analyses could result from invariant MAIT and iNKT cells. Among out-of-frame alpha sequences shared by twins, low generation probability occurred in excess.

Comment on this clonotype: Antigen unknown.

CDR1 SGHNT and CDR2 YENEEA come from the germline V gene. The J segment lost 4 bases and the V segment lost 4 bases, leaving 5 bases of the junction unmatched. CDR3 size: 16 residues. TCRdb reprocessed the 5' RACE reads via MiXCR and lists one record per CDR3 protein. The profile shows some 300,000 distinct CDR3 sequences, roughly an eighth of them singletons. These data also featured in a second study, about yellow fever vaccine responses in identical twins.

This clonotype was sampled from a woman aged 18-35 years in good health. V is TRBV11-3 and J is TRBJ2-1; TRBD2 matches at 12 bases. Material for sequencing was CD8+ T cells sorted from blood. CDR3 residues: CASSSGLAGKYNEQFF. The CDR3 nucleotides are TGTGCCAGCAGCTCAGGACTAGCGGGAAAGTACAATGAGCAGTTCTTC.